Sequencing of this TCR beta chain was carried out in a study of high-grade serous ovarian cancer treatment subgroups. Points from the study as a whole: Tumors within one patient showed repertoire similarity of roughly 0.095 to 0.85.

Tumor tissue was taken before any definitive surgery or chemotherapy was given. The protocol was immunoSEQ multiplex PCR, while the TCRdb copy is restricted to in-frame clones and leaves out a portion. The repertoire holds 2,500 to 3,500 clones, with 70% to 75% as singletons. The CDR3 contains 14 residues. Note on this clone: Antigen unknown.

This TCR was sampled from a human donor with high-grade serous ovarian cancer. The chain couples TRBV21-1 to TRBJ2-7; TRBD1 reflects the table's D call only, with no check against the DNA. TRBV21-1 is a recognized pseudogene. What was sequenced was tumor tissue. CDR3 region: CASSKALRTYEQYF. Here the CDR3 DNA reads TGTGCCAGCAGCAAAGCGCTCAGGACCTACGAGCAGTACTTC.